The text below deals with one TCR beta chain. This record comes from a study of blood T cell repertoires in COVID-19. Study details: Sample material is recorded as cDNA or gDNA derived from T cells, B-cell-depleted T cells, or PBMCs.

CDR3 length: 12 residues. The germline V gene encodes CDR1 SQVTM and CDR2 ANQGSEA. V lost 7 bases and J lost 3, with 13 bases in between. The data were produced by immunoSEQ multiplex PCR, yet TCRdb's version contains in-frame clones alone and is incomplete. The repertoire consists of over 130,000 clones, with 75% to 80% occurring once and the leading ten covering approximately 9.4%. The TCR comes from a woman in her forties or fifties with active or convalescent COVID-19. The material sequenced was peripheral blood. This chain connects TRBV29-1 to TRBJ2-7, with D unresolved. The DNA of the CDR3 is TGCAGCGCCGAGTCACCAAGCTACGAGCAGTACTTC. Its protein product is CSAESPSYEQYF.